The next 20 T cell receptor beta chains were all read from a single sample in a study of T cells after yellow fever vaccination. MiXCR, applied by TCRdb to the 5' RACE reads, yields one record per CDR3 protein. Altogether approximately 30,000 distinct CDR3 sequences are present, under 4.5% being singletons, with the ten largest covering approximately 46%. Specimen: CD8+ T cells sorted from PBMCs, collected 5 days after the yellow fever booster vaccination. The receptors here all came from a man aged 25-40 years who received the YFV17D yellow fever vaccine.

This clonotype was detected many times. The rearrangement joins TRBV18 to TRBJ2-7; the D is unclear. CDR3 length: 11 residues. V gave up 5 bases and J gave up 7 bases, with 9 bases separating them. Germline CDR1 KGHSH, CDR2 LQKENI. CDR3 bases: TGTGCCAGCTCAACGTCCGGGGAGCAGTACTTC. This translates into CASSTSGEQYF.

This clonotype has only a few counts. This chain joins TRBV15 and TRBJ2-7, with a tentative D call TRBD1 (7 bases). This CDR3 region has 13 residues. Trimming shortened V by 3 bases and J by 6 bases, and 12 bases separated the two germline ends. Per germline, CDR1 LNHNV and CDR2 YYDKDF (reference sequence). This CDR3 reads CATSSYRGGEQYF. In nucleotides, the CDR3 is TGTGCCACCAGCAGCTACAGGGGAGGCGAGCAGTACTTC.

This clonotype was seen many times. The DNA for the CDR3 is TGCGCCAGCAGCGGGGCCCAAGAGACCCAGTACTTC. Translating gives CASSGAQETQYF. V gene TRBV5-1 combines with J gene TRBJ2-5, with D perhaps matching TRBD1 (5 bases). Germline lookup yields CDR1 SGHRS and CDR2 YFSETQ. The length of the CDR3 is 12 residues. Trimming took off 4 bases at V and 1 base at J, with 5 bases between the two ends.

This clonotype appeared many times. This chain joins TRBV2 and TRBJ2-7; D not resolved. Deletions cut 6 bases from V and 0 bases from J, with 3 bases between. This CDR3 is 11 amino acids long. CDR1 is SNHLY and CDR2 is FYNNEI in the germline V gene. The CDR3 is CASSRSYEQYF. CDR3 coding DNA: TGTGCCAGCAGCCGCTCCTACGAGCAGTACTTC. Drawing the rest from reference TRBV2 and TRBJ2-7, the complete variable domain is EPEVTQTPSHQVTQMGQEVILRCVPISNHLYFYWYRQILGQKVEFLVSFYNNEISEKSEIFDDQFSVERPDGSNFTLKIRSTKLEDSAMYFCASSRSYEQYFGPGTRLTVT.

For this clonotype: Just one base apart from a much larger clone, this may be a read error. V gene TRBV6-4 combines with J gene TRBJ1-1; perhaps TRBD1 as D (6 bases). Per the germline V gene, CDR1 is MRHNA and CDR2 is SNTAGT. The CDR3 has 13 amino acids. Deletions cut 2 bases from V and 4 bases from J, with 8 bases between. The DNA for the CDR3 is TGTGCCAGCAGTGACCGGGACATCACTGAAGCTTTCTTT. Amino acids: CASSDRDITEAFF.

Ten or more counts support this clonotype. The chain uses TRBV12-5 and TRBJ1-1; a possible D gene is TRBD1 (6 bases). V lost 10 bases and J lost 5, with 17 bases in between. The CDR3 is 13 residues long. Germline V lookup: CDR1 LGHNT, CDR2 FRNRAP. This CDR3 is CATGGGLGTEAFF. The CDR3 region has the DNA TGTGCTACCGGTGGGGGGCTAGGGACTGAAGCTTTCTTT.

This clonotype has ten or more counts. This chain joins TRBV4-2 and TRBJ2-7; no clear D. V lost 1 base and J 12 bases, leaving 16 bases between the germline ends. CDR1 is LGHNA and CDR2 is YNFKEQ in the germline V gene. The CDR3 extends over 13 amino acids. The CDR3 reads CASSQGQISTLYF. Written as DNA, the CDR3 is TGTGCCAGCAGCCAAGGGCAAATTTCTACCTTGTACTTC.

This clonotype was seen more than once but under ten times. This could be a read error, since a much larger clone is one nucleotide away. The rearrangement links TRBV6-5 to TRBJ2-5, with D maybe TRBD1 (5 bases). Looked up from germline, CDR1 is MNHEY and CDR2 is SVGAGI. This CDR3 contains 17 residues. CDR3 DNA: TGTCCCAGCAGTTACTCGAGTTTCGTTCAGGGACAAGAGACCCAGTACTTC. It specifies CPSSYSSFVQGQETQYF.

This clonotype came up many times. The V and J genes are TRBV4-3 and TRBJ1-5; unclear D gene. Germline CDR1 reads LGHNA; CDR2 reads YSLEER. V lost 3 bases to trimming and J lost 5 bases, with 8 bases between them. The CDR3 contains 13 residues. The DNA of the CDR3 is TGCGCCAGCAGCCATGGGAGGTATCAGCCCCAGCATTTT. Encoded protein: CASSHGRYQPQHF.

The sample holds many counts of this clonotype. This chain uses TRBV10-3 with TRBJ2-1; 7 nucleotides agree with TRBD2. This CDR3 region has 15 residues. Trimming at V came to 6 bases and at J to 2 bases, leaving 7 bases not matched to a gene. Per germline, CDR1 ENHRY and CDR2 SYGVKD. The CDR3 region has the DNA TGTGCCATCAGCCGGGGGGAGGCCCCCTACAATGAGCAGTTCTTC. Translating it yields CAISRGEAPYNEQFF.

This clonotype appeared many times. This chain uses TRBV27 with TRBJ2-3, with unresolved D. CDR3 length: 16 amino acids. In germline, CDR1 is MNHEY, CDR2 SMNVEV (reference sequence). V lost 1 base and J lost 0, with 11 bases in between. CDR3 sequence (DNA): TGTGCCAGCAGTTTATATTCGGTTACTAGCACAGATACGCAGTATTTT. Translated: CASSLYSVTSTDTQYF.

This clonotype was observed at least ten times. The chain carries TRBV19 and TRBJ2-3; 7 bases fit TRBD1. The CDR3 is 15 amino acids. Trimming cost V 8 bases and J 1 base; bases outside gene matches: 9. In germline, CDR1 is LNHDA, CDR2 SQIVND (reference sequence). CDR3 sequence (DNA): TGTGCCAGTTCGGAAACAGGGGTGGGCACAGATACGCAGTATTTT. It encodes CASSETGVGTDTQYF.

This clonotype was observed at least ten times. The chain joins TRBV4-3 to TRBJ2-3, with D possibly matching TRBD2 (6 bases). CDR3 length equals 13 residues. V lost 0 bases and J 7 bases, leaving 8 bases between the germline ends. CDR1 and CDR2 from the germline V gene are LGHNA and YSLEER. Written as DNA, the CDR3 is TGCGCCAGCAGCCAAGATGGGACTTATACGCAGTATTTT. Its translation: CASSQDGTYTQYF.

This clonotype appeared many times. The CDR3 nucleotides read TGTGCCAGCAGTTTGGGGGAAGAGACCCAGTACTTC. Its translation: CASSLGEETQYF. This chain uses TRBV12-3 or TRBV12-4 with TRBJ2-5; D may match TRBD1 or TRBD2 (5 bases each). Between the trimmed V and J ends, which lost 3 bases and 3 bases, there was a span of 5 bases. The length of the CDR3 is 12 residues.

CDR3 amino acids: CSARDAEDRAPDTQYF. The CDR3 DNA follows: TGCAGTGCTAGAGACGCCGAGGACAGGGCCCCAGATACGCAGTATTTT. The chain links TRBV20-1 to TRBJ2-3; TRBD1 agrees at 8 bases. The CDR3 has 16 residues. The V gene end was trimmed by 0 bases and the J gene end by 4 bases; junction bases not matched to a gene: 9. Germline CDR1 reads DFQATT; CDR2 reads SNEGSKA (reference sequence).

As DNA, the CDR3 is TGTGCCAGCAGCCAACGGGACAGAAATAGTGGTGAGCAGTTCTTC. Amino acids: CASSQRDRNSGEQFF. The gene calls are TRBV3-1 and TRBJ2-1; 7 bases are shared with TRBD1. Trimming cost V 2 bases and J 9 bases; bases outside gene matches: 10. Germline values: CDR1 LGHDT, CDR2 YNNKEL (reference sequence). The CDR3 covers 15 residues.

This clonotype showed up many times. This chain uses TRBV20-1 with TRBJ2-7; perhaps TRBD1 as D (6 bases). Germline CDR1 is DFQATT and CDR2 is SNEGSKA (reference sequence). The V and J ends lost 5 bases and 0 bases respectively, with 11 bases between them. CDR3 size: 13 residues. The CDR3 region is CSALGASSYEQYF. CDR3 DNA: TGCAGTGCTCTGGGGGCCAGCTCCTACGAGCAGTACTTC.

This clonotype was observed many times. The chain has TRBV7-9 and TRBJ2-1; D gene ambiguous. The CDR3 has 12 amino acids. V was cut by 11 bases and J by 8 bases, with 16 bases left in between. Germline V lookup: CDR1 SEHNR, CDR2 FQNEAQ (reference sequence). CDR3 region: CACPGWADEQFF. The DNA of the CDR3 is TGTGCCTGCCCCGGGTGGGCCGATGAGCAGTTCTTC.

This clonotype was counted many times. V gene TRBV20-1 combines with J gene TRBJ2-7, with D perhaps TRBD1 or TRBD2 (5 bases each). V lost 6 bases, J lost 2 bases, and 14 bases lay in between. This CDR3 spans 13 amino acids. CDR1 DFQATT and CDR2 SNEGSKA come from the germline V gene (reference sequence). The CDR3 DNA follows: TGCAGTGCCCCCGGGACGGAGACCTACGAGCAGTACTTC. Protein sequence: CSAPGTETYEQYF.

This clonotype was recorded at least ten times. This chain links TRBV12-3 or TRBV12-4 with TRBJ2-6; D perhaps matches TRBD1 (6 bases). Trimming took off 6 bases at V and 2 bases at J, with 11 bases between the two ends. The CDR3 has 15 amino acids. The CDR3 is CASRANRAGANVLTF. CDR3 bases: TGTGCCAGCAGGGCCAACAGGGCTGGGGCCAACGTCCTGACTTTC.